This note documents a single T cell receptor (beta chain) sequence. Sequenced by immunoSEQ multiplex PCR; TCRdb stores in-frame clones only, minus some. The data show some 40,000 clones, with approximately 80% seen just once and over 15% held by the top ten. Germline V lookup: CDR1 MDHEN, CDR2 SYDVKM. V was cut by 5 bases and J by 4 bases, with 17 bases left in between. This CDR3 is built from 15 residues. This entry comes from a study of blood T cell repertoires in COVID-19. The clonotype was recovered from a man aged 65-85 years with acute or convalescent COVID-19. The sample comprised peripheral blood. The chain has TRBV28 and TRBJ1-2, with D perhaps matching TRBD1 (5 bases). CDR3 protein: CASSPFREMSYGYTF. As DNA, the CDR3 is TGTGCCAGCAGTCCCTTCAGGGAAATGAGCTATGGCTACACCTTC.